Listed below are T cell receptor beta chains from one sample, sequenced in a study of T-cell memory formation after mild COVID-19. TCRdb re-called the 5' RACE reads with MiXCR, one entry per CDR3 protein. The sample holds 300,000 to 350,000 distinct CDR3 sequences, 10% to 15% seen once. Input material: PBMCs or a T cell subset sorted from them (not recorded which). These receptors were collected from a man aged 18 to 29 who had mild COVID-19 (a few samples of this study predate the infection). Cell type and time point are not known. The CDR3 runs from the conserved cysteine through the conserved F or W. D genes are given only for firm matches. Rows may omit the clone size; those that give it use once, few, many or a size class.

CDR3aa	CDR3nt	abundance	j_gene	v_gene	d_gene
CASSVTGTDTQYF	TGTGCCAGCAGCGTTACGGGCACAGATACGCAGTATTTT	NA	TRBJ2-3	TRBV12-3/TRBV12-4	NA
CASSTFTGSPANYGYTF	TGTGCCAGCAGTACCTTTACAGGGTCCCCAGCTAACTATGGCTACACCTTC	NA	TRBJ1-2	TRBV6-2/TRBV6-3	NA
CASTKTGLNSPLHF	TGTGCCAGCACTAAGACAGGCCTTAATTCACCCCTCCACTTT	few	TRBJ1-6	TRBV6-5	NA
CSARARAGGFEKLFF	TGCAGTGCCCGCGCGCGGGCAGGGGGATTTGAAAAACTGTTTTTT	NA	TRBJ1-4	TRBV20-1	TRBD1
CASRRQGANYGYTF	TGTGCCAGCAGACGACAGGGGGCTAACTATGGCTACACCTTC	NA	TRBJ1-2	TRBV7-9	TRBD1
CASSRGRLNTEAFF	TGTGCCAGCAGCCGCGGACGTTTGAACACTGAAGCTTTCTTT	NA	TRBJ1-1	TRBV5-6	NA
CASSLGAGRMNTEAFF	TGCGCCAGCAGCTTGGGTGCGGGACGTATGAACACTGAAGCTTTCTTT	NA	TRBJ1-1	TRBV5-1	NA
CASTRTGLAYEQYF	TGTGCCAGCACCCGGACGGGGTTGGCCTACGAGCAGTACTTC	few	TRBJ2-7	TRBV6-2/TRBV6-3	NA
CASSWTPNTEAFF	TGTGCCAGCAGCTGGACACCAAACACTGAAGCTTTCTTT	few	TRBJ1-1	TRBV5-5	NA
CASSLEWGADTQYF	TGTGCCAGCAGCTTGGAGTGGGGCGCAGATACGCAGTATTTT	many	TRBJ2-3	TRBV5-5	NA
CASCRGENTGELFF	TGTGCCAGCTGTCGGGGGGAGAACACCGGGGAGCTGTTTTTT	NA	TRBJ2-2	TRBV6-6	TRBD2
CASSSRTANTGELFF	TGTGCCAGCAGCTCGAGGACGGCGAACACCGGGGAGCTGTTTTTT	few	TRBJ2-2	TRBV5-1	NA
CSVEEAGIDADTQYF	TGCAGCGTTGAAGAAGCGGGGATTGATGCAGATACGCAGTATTTT	NA	TRBJ2-3	TRBV29-1	TRBD2
CASATGATQNNEQFF	TGCGCCAGCGCGACAGGGGCCACCCAGAACAATGAGCAGTTCTTC	NA	TRBJ2-1	TRBV5-1	TRBD1
CASSSWGAVVGTQYF	TGTGCCAGCAGCTCCTGGGGGGCCGTGGTTGGTACGCAGTATTTT	few	TRBJ2-3	TRBV7-2	NA
CASSLVTAGRETQYF	TGTGCCAGCAGCTTAGTGACAGCGGGGAGGGAGACCCAGTACTTC	NA	TRBJ2-5	TRBV7-7	TRBD2
CASSRGQVNTGELFF	TGTGCTAGCAGCCGGGGACAGGTTAACACCGGGGAGCTGTTTTTT	NA	TRBJ2-2	TRBV7-7	TRBD1
CASSYGGQEETQYF	TGTGCCAGCAGTTACGGGGGACAGGAAGAGACCCAGTACTTC	NA	TRBJ2-5	TRBV6-2/TRBV6-3	TRBD1
CASSRRSQPQHF	TGTGCCAGCAGCCGAAGGAGTCAGCCCCAGCATTTT	NA	TRBJ1-5	TRBV7-6	NA
CASSQDGRLNTEAFF	TGCGCCAGCAGCCAAGATGGGCGTCTGAACACTGAAGCTTTCTTT	many	TRBJ1-1	TRBV4-3	NA
CASSIRDSYEQYF	TGTGCCAGCAGCATCCGGGACAGCTACGAGCAGTACTTC	few	TRBJ2-7	TRBV5-4	TRBD1
CASSDRRSGNTIYF	TGTGCCAGCAGTGACAGGCGCTCTGGAAACACCATATATTTT	few	TRBJ1-3	TRBV12-3/TRBV12-4	NA
CASSLGGGRETQYF	TGTGCCAGCAGCTTAGGGGGCGGGAGGGAGACCCAGTACTTC	many	TRBJ2-5	TRBV7-2	TRBD2
CASSFVASPGNNEQFF	TGTGCCAGCAGCTTTGTGGCCAGTCCAGGGAACAATGAGCAGTTCTTC	NA	TRBJ2-1	TRBV7-2	NA
CASSWGLENTGELFF	TGCGCCAGCAGCTGGGGACTAGAGAACACCGGGGAGCTGTTTTTT	NA	TRBJ2-2	TRBV5-1	TRBD2
CASSQGYRVYEQYF	TGCGCCAGCAGCCAAGGATACAGGGTCTACGAGCAGTACTTC	NA	TRBJ2-7	TRBV4-3	NA
CASTPAGNNEQFF	TGTGCCAGCACCCCCGCGGGGAACAATGAGCAGTTCTTC	NA	TRBJ2-1	TRBV7-3	NA
CASSYSPGDPYNEQFF	TGTGCCAGCAGTTACTCTCCAGGCGACCCCTACAATGAGCAGTTCTTC	NA	TRBJ2-1	TRBV6-6	NA
CASSPGTAGSTQYF	TGTGCCAGCAGCCCAGGGACAGCGGGCAGTACGCAGTATTTT	NA	TRBJ2-3	TRBV2	NA
CSASGGRRPDGELFF	TGCAGTGCTAGTGGGGGGCGGCGGCCCGACGGGGAGCTGTTTTTT	many	TRBJ2-2	TRBV20-1	NA
CASSRGQRETQYF	TGTGCCAGCAGCAGGGGACAGAGGGAGACCCAGTACTTC	few	TRBJ2-5	TRBV7-2	TRBD1
CSARPGLVRETQYF	TGCAGTGCCAGACCGGGACTAGTGCGGGAGACCCAGTACTTC	NA	TRBJ2-5	TRBV20-1	TRBD2
CASSTRGDRVNYGYTF	TGTGCCAGCAGTACCCGGGGAGACAGGGTTAACTATGGCTACACCTTC	NA	TRBJ1-2	TRBV12-3/TRBV12-4	TRBD1
CASSTYRGRNYGYTF	TGTGCCAGCAGCACCTACAGGGGGCGGAACTATGGCTACACCTTC	few	TRBJ1-2	TRBV7-2	TRBD1
CASSSTRRGGERETQYF	TGTGCCAGCAGTTCCACCCGACGCGGGGGGGAGAGAGAGACCCAGTACTTC	few	TRBJ2-5	TRBV12-3/TRBV12-4	TRBD2
CASSLDVYEQYF	TGTGCCAGCAGCTTGGACGTCTACGAGCAGTACTTC	many	TRBJ2-7	TRBV5-5	NA
CASSSSSGVGTDTQYF	TGTGCCAGCAGTTCCAGTAGCGGGGTGGGCACAGATACGCAGTATTTT	few	TRBJ2-3	TRBV12-3/TRBV12-4	TRBD2
CASSSPGTSEIEQFF	TGTGCCAGCAGCAGTCCCGGGACTAGCGAGATTGAGCAGTTCTTC	few	TRBJ2-1	TRBV6-5	TRBD2
CASSLWGQGARGKLFF	TGTGCCAGCAGCCTATGGGGACAGGGGGCGAGGGGAAAACTGTTTTTT	NA	TRBJ1-4	TRBV7-2	TRBD1
CAISDGSQETQYF	TGTGCCATCAGTGACGGCAGCCAAGAGACCCAGTACTTC	few	TRBJ2-5	TRBV10-3	NA
CASSNMWGLTNTGELFF	TGTGCCAGCAGTAACATGTGGGGGCTAACGAACACCGGGGAGCTGTTTTTT	many	TRBJ2-2	TRBV12-3/TRBV12-4	NA
CSGLGAGYEQYF	TGCAGCGGGCTCGGGGCCGGATACGAGCAGTACTTC	few	TRBJ2-7	TRBV29-1	NA
CASSIDRRLTQYF	TGTGCCAGTAGTATAGATCGCCGTCTTACCCAGTATTTT	many	TRBJ2-3	TRBV19	NA
CATSRVGTGLSGANVLTF	TGTGCCACCAGCAGAGTCGGGACAGGGTTGTCCGGGGCCAACGTCCTGACTTTC	NA	TRBJ2-6	TRBV15	TRBD1
CASSYSTGNYETQYF	TGTGCCAGCAGCTACTCGACAGGAAACTACGAGACCCAGTACTTC	many	TRBJ2-5	TRBV7-6	NA